This entry describes one TCR beta chain. No antigen is known for it. Germline CDR1 SGHDN, CDR2 FVKESK. Trimming cost V 5 bases and J 8 bases, with 12 bases left between them. This CDR3 is 12 amino acids long. The sample is drawn from a study of T cells in Graves' hyperthyroidism and ophthalmopathy. Overall study: The initial diagnosis was the point when peripheral blood was collected, ahead of any treatment. Study-wide results and caveats: Stable hyperthyroidism was separated from ophthalmopathy by a model based on 13 V-J features.

RNA transcripts served as the template for amplifying TCR beta CDR3 regions. The primer set for the first-round RT-PCR of the TCR CDR3 was HTBI. MiXCR was run by TCRdb on the multiplex PCR reads, yielding one entry per CDR3 protein. Of hundreds of thousands of distinct CDR3 sequences listed, less than 20% were seen once; the top ten hold roughly 44%. PBMCs were collected from an approximately 9.5 ml volume of fresh peripheral blood. Sequenced: blood. The chain employs TRBV14 and TRBJ1-2; D not resolved. The clonotype was recovered from a man aged 35-49 years with Graves' ophthalmopathy. The CDR3 here is CASSMGVYGYTF. Written as DNA, the CDR3 is TGTGCCAGCAGCATGGGAGTATACGGCTACACCTTC.